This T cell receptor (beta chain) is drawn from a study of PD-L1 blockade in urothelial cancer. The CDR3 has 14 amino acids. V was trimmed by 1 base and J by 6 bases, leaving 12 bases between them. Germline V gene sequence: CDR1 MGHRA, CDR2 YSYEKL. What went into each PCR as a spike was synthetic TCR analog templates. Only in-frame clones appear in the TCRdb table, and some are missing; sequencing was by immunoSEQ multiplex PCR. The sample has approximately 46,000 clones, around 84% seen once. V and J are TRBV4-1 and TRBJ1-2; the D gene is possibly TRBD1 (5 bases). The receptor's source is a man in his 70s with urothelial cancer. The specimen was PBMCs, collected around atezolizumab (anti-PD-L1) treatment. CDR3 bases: TGCGCCAGCAGCCAAGCGCCATTGGGGCATGGCTACACCTTC. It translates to CASSQAPLGHGYTF.